Below, one TCR beta chain is given with its context. Its antigen is still unknown. The sample originates from a study of T cell responses to AZD1222 COVID-19 vaccine. General study points: Spike-spanning, vaccine-associated CD4 TCRs were dominant at 160-218 and 743-854. Receipt of two AZD1222 doses was followed by a rise in Spike-specific TCR breadth and depth. Nearly half of unique spike-specific TCRs reportedly avoided B.1.351 and B.1.1.7 mutated regions. The donors showed a predominance of white British ancestry and of females, with possible underestimation of clonal diversity.

This CDR3 is 16 amino acids long. Trimming shortened V by 5 bases and J by 5 bases, and 21 bases separated the two germline ends. Germline CDR1 KGHSH, CDR2 LQKENI. TCRdb's table, derived via immunoSEQ multiplex PCR, lists solely in-frame clones and lacks some. Of around 200,000 clones detected, about 91% appear once; the ten largest clones hold 0.4% to 0.5%. The sample here was peripheral blood, taken on day 0 of AZD1222 vaccination. The receptor comes from an adult in good health. The genes are TRBV18 and TRBJ2-5, with D possibly TRBD2 on 6 matching bases. CDR3 DNA sequence: TGTGCCAGCTCATCCACCGGGACTGGGGGATGGGAGACCCAGTACTTC. Amino acid sequence: CASSSTGTGGWETQYF.